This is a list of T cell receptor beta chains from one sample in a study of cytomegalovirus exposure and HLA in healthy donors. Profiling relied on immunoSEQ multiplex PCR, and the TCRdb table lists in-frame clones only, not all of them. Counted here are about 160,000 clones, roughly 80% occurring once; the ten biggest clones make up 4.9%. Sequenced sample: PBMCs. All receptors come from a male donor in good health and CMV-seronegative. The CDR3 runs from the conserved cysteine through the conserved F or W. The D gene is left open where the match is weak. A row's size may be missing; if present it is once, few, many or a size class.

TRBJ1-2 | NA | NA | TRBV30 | CAWSKGGSYGYTF | TGTGCCTGGAGTAAAGGGGGATCCTATGGCTACACCTTC
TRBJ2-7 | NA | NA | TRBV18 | CASSRGQIAYEQYF | TGTGCCAGCTCACGTGGACAGATAGCCTACGAGCAGTACTTC
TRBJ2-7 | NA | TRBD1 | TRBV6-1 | CASSRGGYGSYEQYF | TGTGCCAGCAGCCGAGGGGGCTACGGATCCTACGAGCAGTACTTC
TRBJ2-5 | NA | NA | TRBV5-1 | CASSLPSTETQYF | TGCGCCAGCAGCTTGCCCTCTACGGAGACCCAGTACTTC
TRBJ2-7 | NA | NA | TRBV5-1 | CASSPSGSYEQYF | TGCGCCAGCAGCCCGTCCGGCTCCTACGAGCAGTACTTC
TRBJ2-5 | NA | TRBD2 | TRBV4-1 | CASSQTSGGMETQYF | TGCGCCAGCAGCCAAACTAGCGGGGGGATGGAGACCCAGTACTTC
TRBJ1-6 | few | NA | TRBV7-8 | CASSLRPSRGSPLHF | TGTGCCAGCAGCCTCCGACCTAGTAGGGGTTCACCCCTCCACTTT
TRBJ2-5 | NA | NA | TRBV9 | CASSVAELETQYF | TGTGCCAGCAGCGTAGCTGAGCTGGAGACCCAGTACTTC
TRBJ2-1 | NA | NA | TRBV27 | CASSWLASNEQFF | TGTGCCAGCAGTTGGCTGGCATCCAATGAGCAGTTCTTC
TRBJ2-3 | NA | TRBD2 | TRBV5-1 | CASSLGSGVTDTQYF | TGCGCCAGCAGCTTGGGAAGCGGGGTCACAGATACGCAGTATTTT
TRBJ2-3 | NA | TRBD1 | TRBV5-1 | CASGKGQPNTDTQYF | TGCGCCAGCGGTAAGGGACAGCCAAACACAGATACGCAGTATTTT
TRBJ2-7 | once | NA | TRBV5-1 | CASSLDGEQYF | TGCGCCAGCAGCTTGGACGGGGAGCAGTACTTC
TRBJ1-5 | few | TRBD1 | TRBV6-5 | CASRRTGRNQPQHF | TGTGCCAGCAGACGGACAGGGCGCAATCAGCCCCAGCATTTT
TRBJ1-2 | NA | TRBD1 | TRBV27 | CASISWGQEIVTF | TGTGCCAGCATCTCGTGGGGACAGGAAATAGTAACCTTC
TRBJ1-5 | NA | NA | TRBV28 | CASSSRRYSNQPQHF | TGTGCCAGCAGTTCCCGGCGGTATAGCAATCAGCCCCAGCATTTT
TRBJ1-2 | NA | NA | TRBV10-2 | CASSESGGARNYGYTF | TGCGCCAGCAGTGAGTCGGGGGGGGCGCGTAACTATGGCTACACCTTC
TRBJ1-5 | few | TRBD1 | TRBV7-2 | CASSSTGANSNQPQHF | TGTGCCAGCAGCTCGACAGGGGCGAATAGCAATCAGCCCCAGCATTTT
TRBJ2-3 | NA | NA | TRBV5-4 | CASSLERVTDTQYF | TGTGCCAGCAGCTTGGAGCGGGTCACAGATACGCAGTATTTT
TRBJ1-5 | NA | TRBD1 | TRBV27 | CASSRIGQGSGQPQHF | TGTGCCAGCTCCCGTATCGGACAGGGGTCGGGTCAGCCCCAGCATTTT
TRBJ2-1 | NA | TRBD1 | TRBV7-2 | CASSSRDRVVFF | TGTGCCAGCAGCTCCCGGGACAGGGTGGTGTTCTTC
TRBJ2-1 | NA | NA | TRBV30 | CAWKLNEQFF | TGTGCCTGGAAACTCAATGAGCAGTTCTTC
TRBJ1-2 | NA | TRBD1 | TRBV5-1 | CASSEGQGAYGYTF | TGCGCCAGCAGCGAGGGACAGGGGGCTTATGGCTACACCTTC
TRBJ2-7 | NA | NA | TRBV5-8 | CASSLAPSLSSYEQYF | TGTGCCAGCAGCTTGGCGCCTAGCCTGAGCTCCTACGAGCAGTACTTC
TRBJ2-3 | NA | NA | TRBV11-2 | CASSHVRTVSDTQYF | TGTGCCAGCAGCCATGTCCGGACAGTTTCGGATACGCAGTATTTT
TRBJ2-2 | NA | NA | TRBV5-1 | CASSFEGNTGELFF | TGCGCCAGCAGCTTCGAGGGGAACACCGGGGAGCTGTTTTTT
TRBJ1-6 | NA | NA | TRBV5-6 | CASSLTEKGNSPLHF | TGTGCCAGCAGCTTGACAGAGAAGGGGAATTCACCCCTCCACTTT
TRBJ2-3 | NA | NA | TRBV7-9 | CASSLLRERTDTQYF | TGTGCCAGCAGCTTATTACGGGAACGCACAGATACGCAGTATTTT
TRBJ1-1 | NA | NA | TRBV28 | CASNSVTEAFF | TGTGCCAGCAATTCGGTCACTGAAGCTTTCTTT
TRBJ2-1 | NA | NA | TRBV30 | CAWNTGSSYNEQFF | TGTGCCTGGAATACAGGGAGCTCCTACAATGAGCAGTTCTTC
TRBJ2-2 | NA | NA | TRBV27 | CASSYTGTNQHGELFF | TGTGCCAGCAGTTATACCGGGACAAATCAGCACGGGGAGCTGTTTTTT
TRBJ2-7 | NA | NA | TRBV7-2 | CASSFDGTPSYEQYF | TGTGCCAGCAGCTTTGACGGGACACCGTCCTACGAGCAGTACTTC
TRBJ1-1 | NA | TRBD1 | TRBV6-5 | CASSSYSGGHTEAFF | TGTGCCAGCAGTTCCTACTCAGGGGGGCACACTGAAGCTTTCTTT
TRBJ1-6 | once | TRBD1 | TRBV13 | CASSLRDRKYNSPLHF | TGTGCCAGCAGCCTCCGGGACAGAAAATATAATTCACCCCTCCACTTT
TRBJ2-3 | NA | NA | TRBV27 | CASSLLFTDTQYF | TGTGCCAGCAGTCTCCTTTTCACAGATACGCAGTATTTT
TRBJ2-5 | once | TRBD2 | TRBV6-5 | CASSYTGTSGEETQYF | TGTGCCAGCAGTTACACCGGGACTAGCGGAGAAGAGACCCAGTACTTC
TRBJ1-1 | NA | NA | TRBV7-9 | CASSLVIMNTEAFF | TGTGCCAGCAGCTTAGTTATAATGAACACTGAAGCTTTCTTT
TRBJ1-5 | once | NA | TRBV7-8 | CATTTGDQPQHF | TGTGCCACCACGACGGGAGATCAGCCCCAGCATTTT
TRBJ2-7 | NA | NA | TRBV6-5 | CASSYSSLSYEQYF | TGTGCCAGCAGTTACTCTAGCCTCTCCTACGAGCAGTACTTC
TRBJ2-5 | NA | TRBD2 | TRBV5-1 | CASSPGTTQETQYF | TGCGCCAGCAGCCCTGGGACTACCCAAGAGACCCAGTACTTC
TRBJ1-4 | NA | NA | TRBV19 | CASRAGTNEKLFF | TGTGCCAGTAGGGCAGGGACTAATGAAAAACTGTTTTTT